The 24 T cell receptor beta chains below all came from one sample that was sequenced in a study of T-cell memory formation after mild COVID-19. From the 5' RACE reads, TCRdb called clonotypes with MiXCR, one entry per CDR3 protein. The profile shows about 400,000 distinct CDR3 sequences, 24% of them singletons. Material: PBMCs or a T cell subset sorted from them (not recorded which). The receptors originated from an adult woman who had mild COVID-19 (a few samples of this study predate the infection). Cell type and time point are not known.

CDR3 coding DNA: TGTGCCAGCAGCCAAATAGGGACTAGCGGGAGCCACGAGCAGTACTTC. This codes for CASSQIGTSGSHEQYF. This chain joins TRBV7-6 and TRBJ2-7; the match to TRBD2 covers 14 bases. The germline V gene encodes CDR1 SGHVS and CDR2 FNYEAQ. V shed 5 bases, J shed 5 bases, and the junction held 8 bases outside the gene matches. This CDR3 spans 16 amino acids.

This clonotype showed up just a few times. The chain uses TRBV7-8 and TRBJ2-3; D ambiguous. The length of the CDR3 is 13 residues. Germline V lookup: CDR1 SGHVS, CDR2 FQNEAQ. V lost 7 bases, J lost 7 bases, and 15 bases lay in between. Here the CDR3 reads CASTENRVNTQYF. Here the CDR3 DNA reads TGTGCCAGCACCGAAAACAGAGTGAATACGCAGTATTTT.

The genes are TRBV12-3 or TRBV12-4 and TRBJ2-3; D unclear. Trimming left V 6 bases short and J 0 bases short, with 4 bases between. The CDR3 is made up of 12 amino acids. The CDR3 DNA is TGTGCCAGCAGATGGAGCACAGATACGCAGTATTTT. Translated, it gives CASRWSTDTQYF.

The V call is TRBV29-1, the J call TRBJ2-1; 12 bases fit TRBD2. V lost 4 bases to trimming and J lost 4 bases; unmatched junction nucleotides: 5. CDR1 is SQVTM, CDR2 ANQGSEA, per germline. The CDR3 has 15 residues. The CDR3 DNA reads TGCAGCGTTGCCGGGACTAGCGGGCATTACAATGAGCAGTTCTTC. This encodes CSVAGTSGHYNEQFF.

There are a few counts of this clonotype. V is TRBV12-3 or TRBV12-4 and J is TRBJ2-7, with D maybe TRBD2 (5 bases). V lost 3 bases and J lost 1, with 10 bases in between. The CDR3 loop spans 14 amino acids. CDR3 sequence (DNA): TGTGCCAGCAGTTTGCGGACTGAATCCTACGAGCAGTACTTC. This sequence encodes CASSLRTESYEQYF.

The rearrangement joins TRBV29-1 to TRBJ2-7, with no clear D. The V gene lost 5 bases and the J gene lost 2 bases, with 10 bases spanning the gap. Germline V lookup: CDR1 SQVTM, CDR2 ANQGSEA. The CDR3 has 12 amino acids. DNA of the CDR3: TGCAGCGTTCGGCCCACAACCTACGAGCAGTACTTC. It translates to CSVRPTTYEQYF.

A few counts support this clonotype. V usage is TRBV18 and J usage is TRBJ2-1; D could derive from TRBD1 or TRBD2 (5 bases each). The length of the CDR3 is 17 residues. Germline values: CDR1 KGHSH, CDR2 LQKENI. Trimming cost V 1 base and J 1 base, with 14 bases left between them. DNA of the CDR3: TGTGCCAGCTCACCACAGGGGAGCTCTGTTTCCTACAATGAGCAGTTCTTC. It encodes CASSPQGSSVSYNEQFF.

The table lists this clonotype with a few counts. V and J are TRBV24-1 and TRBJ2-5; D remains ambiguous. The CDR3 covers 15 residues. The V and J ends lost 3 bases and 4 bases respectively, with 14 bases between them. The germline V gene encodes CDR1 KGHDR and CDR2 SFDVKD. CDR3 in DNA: TGTGCCACCAGTGATCCGACGCCTATGGGAGAGACCCAGTACTTC. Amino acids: CATSDPTPMGETQYF.

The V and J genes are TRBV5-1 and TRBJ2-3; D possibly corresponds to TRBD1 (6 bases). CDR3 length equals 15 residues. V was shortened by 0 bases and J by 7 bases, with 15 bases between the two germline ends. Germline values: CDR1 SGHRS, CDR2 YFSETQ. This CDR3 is CASSLEAGELHTQYF. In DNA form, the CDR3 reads TGCGCCAGCAGCTTGGAGGCAGGGGAGTTACATACGCAGTATTTT.

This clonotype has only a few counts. CDR3 DNA: TGTGCCACCAGCAGAGATAAACCCGGGCGGGGTGAGCAGTTCTTC. This encodes CATSRDKPGRGEQFF. The chain carries TRBV15 and TRBJ2-1; D might be TRBD2 (6 bases). Germline CDR1 and CDR2: LNHNV and YYDKDF (reference sequence). The CDR3 extends over 15 amino acids. The ends were cut back, 0 bases at V and 9 bases at J, with 15 bases in the middle.

CDR3 nucleotide sequence: TGCGCCAGCAGCTTGGTCGGGCTAGCGAGGGAGACCCAGTACTTC. This encodes CASSLVGLARETQYF. V gene TRBV5-1 combines with J gene TRBJ2-5, with D possibly matching TRBD2 (6 bases). V lost 0 bases and J 5 bases, leaving 14 bases between the germline ends. This CDR3 has 15 amino acids. Germline CDR1 reads SGHRS; CDR2 reads YFSETQ.

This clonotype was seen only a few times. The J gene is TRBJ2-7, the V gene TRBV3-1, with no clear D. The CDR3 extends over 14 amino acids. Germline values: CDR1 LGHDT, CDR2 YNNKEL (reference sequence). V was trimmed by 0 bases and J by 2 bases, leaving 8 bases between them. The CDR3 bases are TGTGCCAGCAGCCAAGATTGGGCCGCCTACGAGCAGTACTTC. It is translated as CASSQDWAAYEQYF.

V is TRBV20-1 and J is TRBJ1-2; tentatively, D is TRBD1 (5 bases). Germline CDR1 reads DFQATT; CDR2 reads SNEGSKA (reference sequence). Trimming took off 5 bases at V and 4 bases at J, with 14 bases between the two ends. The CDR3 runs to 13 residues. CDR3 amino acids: CSAPGGESYGYTF. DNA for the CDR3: TGCAGTGCTCCGGGGGGGGAGAGCTATGGCTACACCTTC.

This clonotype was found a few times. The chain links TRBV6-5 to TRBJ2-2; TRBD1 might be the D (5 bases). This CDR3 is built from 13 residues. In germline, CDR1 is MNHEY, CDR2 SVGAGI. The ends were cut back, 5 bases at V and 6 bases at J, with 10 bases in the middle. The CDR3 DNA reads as TGTGCCAGCAGTCCGACAGTGGCCGGGGAGCTGTTTTTT. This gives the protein CASSPTVAGELFF.

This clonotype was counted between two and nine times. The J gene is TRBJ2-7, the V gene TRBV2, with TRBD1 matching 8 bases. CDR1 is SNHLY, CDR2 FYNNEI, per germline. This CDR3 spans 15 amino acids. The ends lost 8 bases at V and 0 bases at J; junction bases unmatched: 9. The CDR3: CASGPIGTGSYEQYF. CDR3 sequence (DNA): TGTGCCAGCGGTCCTATCGGGACAGGCTCCTACGAGCAGTACTTC.

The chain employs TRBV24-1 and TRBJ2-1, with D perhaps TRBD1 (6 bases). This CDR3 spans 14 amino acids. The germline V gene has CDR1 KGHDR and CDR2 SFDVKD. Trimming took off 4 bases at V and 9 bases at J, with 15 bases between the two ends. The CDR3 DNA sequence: TGTGCCACCAGTGAGGGGACATGGTCCGGTGAGCAGTTCTTC. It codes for CATSEGTWSGEQFF.

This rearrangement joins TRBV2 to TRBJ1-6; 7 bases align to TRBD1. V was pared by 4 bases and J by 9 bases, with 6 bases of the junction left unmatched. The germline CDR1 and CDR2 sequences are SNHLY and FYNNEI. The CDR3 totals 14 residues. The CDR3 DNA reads TGTGCCAGCAGTGCGGGACAGATGGTTTCACCCCTCCACTTT. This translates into CASSAGQMVSPLHF.

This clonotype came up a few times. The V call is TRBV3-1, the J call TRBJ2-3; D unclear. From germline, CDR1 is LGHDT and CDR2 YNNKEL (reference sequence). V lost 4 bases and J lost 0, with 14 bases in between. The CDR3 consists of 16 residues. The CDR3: CASSRNPTPSTDTQYF. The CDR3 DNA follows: TGTGCCAGCAGCCGAAATCCTACACCTAGCACAGATACGCAGTATTTT.

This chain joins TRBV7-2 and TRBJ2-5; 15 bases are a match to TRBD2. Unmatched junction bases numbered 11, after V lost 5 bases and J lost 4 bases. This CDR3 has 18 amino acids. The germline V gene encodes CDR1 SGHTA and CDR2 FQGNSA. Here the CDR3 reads CASSLGGLAGGHLETQYF. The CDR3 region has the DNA TGTGCCAGCAGCCTTGGGGGACTAGCGGGAGGTCACCTAGAGACCCAGTACTTC.

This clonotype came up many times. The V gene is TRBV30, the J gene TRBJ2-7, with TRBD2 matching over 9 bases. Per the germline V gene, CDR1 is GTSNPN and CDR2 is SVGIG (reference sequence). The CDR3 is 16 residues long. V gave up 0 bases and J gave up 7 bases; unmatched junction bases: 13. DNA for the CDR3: TGTGCCTGGAGTGTCGGAGCAGGCGGGGGGGCAAGGGAGCAGTACTTC. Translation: CAWSVGAGGGAREQYF.

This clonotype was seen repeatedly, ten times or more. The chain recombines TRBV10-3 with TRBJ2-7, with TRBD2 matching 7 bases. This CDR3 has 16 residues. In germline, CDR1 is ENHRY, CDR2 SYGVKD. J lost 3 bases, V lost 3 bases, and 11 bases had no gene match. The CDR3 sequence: CAISDHGHRGSYEQYF. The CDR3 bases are TGTGCCATCAGTGACCACGGGCATCGCGGGAGCTACGAGCAGTACTTC.

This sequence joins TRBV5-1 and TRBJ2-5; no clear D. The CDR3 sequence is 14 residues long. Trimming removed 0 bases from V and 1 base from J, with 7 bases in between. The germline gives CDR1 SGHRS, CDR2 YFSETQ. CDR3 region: CASSLGTFQETQYF. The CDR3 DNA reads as TGCGCCAGCAGCTTGGGGACCTTCCAAGAGACCCAGTACTTC.

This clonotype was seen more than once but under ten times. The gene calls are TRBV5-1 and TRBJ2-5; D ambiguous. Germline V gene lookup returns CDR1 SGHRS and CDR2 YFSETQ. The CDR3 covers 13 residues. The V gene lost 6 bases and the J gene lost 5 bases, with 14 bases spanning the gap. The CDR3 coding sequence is TGCGCCAGCAAGGTGATAGGGTTGGAGACCCAGTACTTC. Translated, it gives CASKVIGLETQYF.

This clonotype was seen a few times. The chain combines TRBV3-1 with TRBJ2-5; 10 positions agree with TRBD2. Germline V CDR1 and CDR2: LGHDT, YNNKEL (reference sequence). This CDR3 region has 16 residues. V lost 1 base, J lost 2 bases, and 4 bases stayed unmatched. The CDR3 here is CASSQVRTSGQETQYF. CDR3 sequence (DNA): TGTGCCAGCAGCCAAGTGCGGACTAGCGGTCAAGAGACCCAGTACTTC.